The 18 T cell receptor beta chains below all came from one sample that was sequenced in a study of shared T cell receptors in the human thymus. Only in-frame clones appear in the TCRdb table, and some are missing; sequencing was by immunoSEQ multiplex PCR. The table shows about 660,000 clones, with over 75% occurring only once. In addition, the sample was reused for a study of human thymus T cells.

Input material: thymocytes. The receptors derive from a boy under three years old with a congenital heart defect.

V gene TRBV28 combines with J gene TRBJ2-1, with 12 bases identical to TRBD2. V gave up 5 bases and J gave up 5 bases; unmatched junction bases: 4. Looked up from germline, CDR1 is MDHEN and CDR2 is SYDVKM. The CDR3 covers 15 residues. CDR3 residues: CASSPRLAGDNEQFF. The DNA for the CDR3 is TGTGCCAGCAGTCCAAGACTAGCGGGGGACAATGAGCAGTTCTTC.

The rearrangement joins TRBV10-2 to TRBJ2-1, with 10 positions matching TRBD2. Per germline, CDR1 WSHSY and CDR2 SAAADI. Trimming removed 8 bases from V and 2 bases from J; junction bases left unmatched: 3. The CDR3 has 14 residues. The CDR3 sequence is CASVAGGPYNEQFF. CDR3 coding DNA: TGCGCCAGCGTAGCGGGAGGCCCCTACAATGAGCAGTTCTTC.

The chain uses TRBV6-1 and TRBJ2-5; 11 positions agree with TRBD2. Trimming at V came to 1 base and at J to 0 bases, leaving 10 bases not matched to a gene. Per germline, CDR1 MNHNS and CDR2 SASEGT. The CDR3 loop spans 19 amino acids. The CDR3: CASSEDGGLAGGYQETQYF. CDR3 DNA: TGTGCCAGCAGTGAAGATGGGGGGCTAGCGGGGGGCTACCAAGAGACCCAGTACTTC.

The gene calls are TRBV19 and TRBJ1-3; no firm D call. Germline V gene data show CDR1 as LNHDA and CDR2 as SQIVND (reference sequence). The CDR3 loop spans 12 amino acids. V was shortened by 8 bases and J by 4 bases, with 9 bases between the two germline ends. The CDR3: CASGERGNTIYF. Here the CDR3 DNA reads TGTGCCAGTGGTGAGCGGGGAAACACCATATATTTT.

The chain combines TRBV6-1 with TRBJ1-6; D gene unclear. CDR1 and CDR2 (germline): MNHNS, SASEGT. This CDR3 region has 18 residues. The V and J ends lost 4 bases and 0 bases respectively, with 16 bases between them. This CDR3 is CASSATVFMSSYNSPLHF. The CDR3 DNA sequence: TGTGCCAGCAGTGCTACAGTTTTCATGAGCTCCTATAATTCACCCCTCCACTTT.

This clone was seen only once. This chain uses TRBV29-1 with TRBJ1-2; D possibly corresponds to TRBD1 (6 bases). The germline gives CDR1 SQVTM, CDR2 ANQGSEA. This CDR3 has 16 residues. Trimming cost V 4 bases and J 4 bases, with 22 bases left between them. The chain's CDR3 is CSVVPRPGAVTYGYTF. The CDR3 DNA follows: TGCAGCGTTGTCCCGAGACCAGGGGCCGTCACCTATGGCTACACCTTC.

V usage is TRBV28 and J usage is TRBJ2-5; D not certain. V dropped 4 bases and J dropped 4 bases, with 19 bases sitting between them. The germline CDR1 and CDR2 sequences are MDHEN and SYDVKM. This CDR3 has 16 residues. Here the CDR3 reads CASSSPGLLDLETQYF. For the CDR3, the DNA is TGTGCCAGCAGTTCGCCGGGTTTGCTCGACCTAGAGACCCAGTACTTC.

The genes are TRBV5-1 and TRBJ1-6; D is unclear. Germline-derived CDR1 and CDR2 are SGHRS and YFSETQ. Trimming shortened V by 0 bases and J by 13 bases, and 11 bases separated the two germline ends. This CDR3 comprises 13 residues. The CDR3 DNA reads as TGCGCCAGCAGCTTGGGGGTAGCCCATCCCCTCCACTTT. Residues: CASSLGVAHPLHF. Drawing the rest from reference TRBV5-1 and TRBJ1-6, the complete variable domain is KAGVTQTPRYLIKTRGQQVTLSCSPISGHRSVSWYQQTPGQGLQFLFEYFSETQRNKGNFPGRFSGRQFSNSRSEMNVSTLELGDSALYLCASSLGVAHPLHFGNGTRLTVT.

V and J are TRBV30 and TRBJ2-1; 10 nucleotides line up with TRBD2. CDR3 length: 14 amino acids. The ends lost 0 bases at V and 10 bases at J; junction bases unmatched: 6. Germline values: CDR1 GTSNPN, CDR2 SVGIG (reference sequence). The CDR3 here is CAWSVPSGRGEQFF. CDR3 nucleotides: TGTGCCTGGAGTGTACCTAGCGGGAGAGGGGAGCAGTTCTTC.

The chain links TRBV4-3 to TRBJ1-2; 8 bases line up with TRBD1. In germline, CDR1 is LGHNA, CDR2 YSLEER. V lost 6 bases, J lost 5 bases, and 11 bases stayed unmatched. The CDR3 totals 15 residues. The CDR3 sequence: CASSRTGSARYGYTF. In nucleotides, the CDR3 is TGCGCCAGCAGTCGGACAGGGTCAGCTAGGTATGGCTACACCTTC.

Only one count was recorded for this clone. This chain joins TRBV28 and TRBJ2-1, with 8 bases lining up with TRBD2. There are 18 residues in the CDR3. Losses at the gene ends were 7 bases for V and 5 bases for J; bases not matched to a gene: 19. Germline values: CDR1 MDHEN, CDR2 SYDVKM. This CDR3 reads CASNPGLVAPAVDNEQFF. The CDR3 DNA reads TGTGCCAGCAACCCGGGACTAGTCGCCCCCGCCGTCGACAATGAGCAGTTCTTC. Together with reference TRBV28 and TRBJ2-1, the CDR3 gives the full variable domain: DVKVTQSSRYLVKRTGEKVFLECVQDMDHENMFWYRQDPGLGLRLIYFSYDVKMKEKGDIPEGYSVSREKKERFSLILESASTNQTSMYLCASNPGLVAPAVDNEQFFGPGTRLTVL.

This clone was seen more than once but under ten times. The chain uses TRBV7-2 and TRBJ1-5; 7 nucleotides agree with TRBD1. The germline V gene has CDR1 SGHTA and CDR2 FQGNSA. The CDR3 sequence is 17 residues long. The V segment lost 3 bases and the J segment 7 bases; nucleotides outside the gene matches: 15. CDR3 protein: CASSFTQGHIGYQPQHF. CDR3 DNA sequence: TGTGCCAGCAGCTTCACACAGGGGCATATAGGTTACCAGCCCCAGCATTTT.

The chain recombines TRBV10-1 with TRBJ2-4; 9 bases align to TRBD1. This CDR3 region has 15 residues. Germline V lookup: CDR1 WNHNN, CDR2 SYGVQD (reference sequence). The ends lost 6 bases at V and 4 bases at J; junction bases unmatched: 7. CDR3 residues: CASRGPGTGKNIQYF. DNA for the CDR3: TGCGCCAGCAGGGGACCGGGGACAGGGAAAAACATTCAGTACTTC.

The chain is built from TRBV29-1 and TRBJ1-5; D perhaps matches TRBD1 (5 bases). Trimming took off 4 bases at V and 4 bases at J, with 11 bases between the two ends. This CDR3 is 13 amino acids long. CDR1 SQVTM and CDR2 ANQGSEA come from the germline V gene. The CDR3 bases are TGCAGCGTTGCATTAGACAGTAATCAGCCCCAGCATTTT. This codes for CSVALDSNQPQHF.

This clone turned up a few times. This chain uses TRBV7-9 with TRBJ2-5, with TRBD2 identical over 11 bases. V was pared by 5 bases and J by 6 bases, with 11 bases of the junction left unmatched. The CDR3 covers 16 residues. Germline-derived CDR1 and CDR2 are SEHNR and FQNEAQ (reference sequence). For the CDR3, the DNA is TGTGCCAGCAGCGACTATAGCGGGGGGGGGTTGAAGACCCAGTACTTC. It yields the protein CASSDYSGGGLKTQYF.

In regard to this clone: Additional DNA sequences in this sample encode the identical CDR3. The CDR3 bases are TGTGCCAGCAGTGAACCAGGACAGGGCAACACTGAAGCTTTCTTT. Amino acids: CASSEPGQGNTEAFF. The rearrangement uses TRBV6-1 and TRBJ1-1; 8 bases are shared with TRBD1. CDR1 is MNHNS, CDR2 SASEGT, per germline. V was clipped by 2 bases and J by 2 bases; unmatched bases: 4. The CDR3 extends over 15 amino acids.

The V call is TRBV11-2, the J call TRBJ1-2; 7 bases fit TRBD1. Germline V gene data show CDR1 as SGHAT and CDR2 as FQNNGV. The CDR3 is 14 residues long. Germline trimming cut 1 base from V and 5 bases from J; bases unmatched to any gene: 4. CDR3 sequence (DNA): TGTGCCAGCAGCTTAGGACAGGGACGGTATGGCTACACCTTC. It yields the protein CASSLGQGRYGYTF.

CDR3 amino acids: CAFTTSDFTDTQYF. CDR3 DNA sequence: TGTGCCTTCACGACTAGCGACTTCACAGATACGCAGTATTTT. This chain links TRBV30 with TRBJ2-3, with 8 positions matching TRBD2. This CDR3 has 14 residues. J was trimmed by 2 bases and V by 7 bases; bases with no gene match: 8. Germline V gene sequence: CDR1 GTSNPN, CDR2 SVGIG (reference sequence).